These T cell receptor beta chains were read from a single sample in a study of blood T cells in healthy people across ages. TCRdb recomputed calls from the 5' RACE reads with MiXCR, one row per CDR3 protein. The sample yields about 630,000 distinct CDR3 sequences, roughly 21% seen once. Sequences were obtained from blood. The receptors here all came from a man in his 70s in good health. CDR3s include the opening cysteine and the closing phenylalanine or tryptophan. The D gene is left open where the match is weak. Where a row states a size, it is once, few, many or the class of an expanded clone; other rows omit it.

J	D	size	V	DNA	CDR3
TRBJ2-3	NA	few	TRBV10-3	TGTGCCATCAGTGAGTCGACTGGTGGGAGCGCAGATACGCAGTATTTT	CAISESTGGSADTQYF
TRBJ2-3	TRBD2	few	TRBV20-1	TGCAGTGCCACTAGACTAGCGGGGCACAGAGATACGCAGTATTTT	CSATRLAGHRDTQYF
TRBJ2-5	NA	many	TRBV28	TGTGCCAGCAGTTACCGGGGGGCGGGAACGGAGACCCAGTACTTC	CASSYRGAGTETQYF
TRBJ1-5	NA	few	TRBV5-5	TGTGCCAGCAGCCCTGAGTATGGAAGGCCCCAGCATTTT	CASSPEYGRPQHF
TRBJ2-1	TRBD2	NA	TRBV5-1	TGCGCCAGCAGCTTGTTGGTAGCGGGAGACACCTACAATGAGCAGTTCTTC	CASSLLVAGDTYNEQFF
TRBJ2-2	NA	NA	TRBV5-1	TGCGCCAGCAGCTCAGGGTTCACCGGGGAGCTGTTTTTT	CASSSGFTGELFF
TRBJ1-4	NA	few	TRBV20-1	TGCAGTGCTAGAGGGGTCGGGATCGGGTCTAATGAAAAACTGTTTTTT	CSARGVGIGSNEKLFF
TRBJ1-2	TRBD1	few	TRBV20-1	TGCAGTGCTAGAGGGGACAGTTTTAACTATGGCTACACCTTC	CSARGDSFNYGYTF
TRBJ2-1	TRBD2	few	TRBV28	TGTGCCAGCAGTTTATGGGGCCTCAGCGGGAGCAGTTACAATGAGCAGTTCTTC	CASSLWGLSGSSYNEQFF
TRBJ2-5	NA	NA	TRBV20-1	TGCAGTGCTAGACCCGACCAAGAGACCCAGTACTTC	CSARPDQETQYF
TRBJ1-2	NA	NA	TRBV6-5	TGTGCCAGCAGTTACACCGACGGGCAGGATGGCTACACCTTC	CASSYTDGQDGYTF
TRBJ2-1	NA	few	TRBV10-3	TGTGCCATCAGTGTTGGGGATGTGGCCTACAATGAGCAGTTCTTC	CAISVGDVAYNEQFF
TRBJ2-3	TRBD2	NA	TRBV5-1	TGCGCCAGCAGCCCCGGGCGGGGGAACGGAGATACGCAGTATTTT	CASSPGRGNGDTQYF
TRBJ1-5	TRBD1	NA	TRBV28	TGTGCCAGCAGGGGGACAGGGTATCAGCCCCAGCATTTT	CASRGTGYQPQHF
TRBJ1-3	NA	NA	TRBV9	TGTGCCAGCAGCGCGGACCCCTCTGGAAACACCATATATTTT	CASSADPSGNTIYF
TRBJ2-1	TRBD2	few	TRBV7-2	TGTGCCAGCAGCTCGCCGGGACTAGCCTACAATGAGCAGTTCTTC	CASSSPGLAYNEQFF
TRBJ1-2	NA	few	TRBV21-1	TGTGCCAGCAGTGTGGCCAGAGGCAAGGGGAAGGTCGACTATGGCTACACCTTC	CASSVARGKGKVDYGYTF
TRBJ1-5	NA	NA	TRBV7-3	TGTGCCAGCAGCCTTAACTGGGGGCAGCCCCAGCATTTT	CASSLNWGQPQHF
TRBJ2-2	TRBD2	NA	TRBV28	TGTGCCAGCGGACAACTAGCGGCGAACACCGGGGAGCTGTTTTTT	CASGQLAANTGELFF
TRBJ2-1	NA	many	TRBV29-1	TGCAGCGTTGACGGGGGAGTTAACCCCTACAATGAGCAGTTCTTC	CSVDGGVNPYNEQFF
TRBJ2-3	NA	NA	TRBV27	TGTGCCAGCAGTCCAGACAGGTTATCGGATATGCAGTATTTT	CASSPDRLSDMQYF
TRBJ2-1	NA	few	TRBV2	TGTGCCAGCAAGATAGACTACGACAATGAGCAGTTCTTC	CASKIDYDNEQFF
TRBJ2-7	NA	many	TRBV20-1	TGCAGTGCTGAATCTATAGCGTCCCCACCCCACGAGCAGTACTTC	CSAESIASPPHEQYF
TRBJ2-2	NA	NA	TRBV6-2/TRBV6-3	TGTGCCAGCAGTTACTCGACATCATCGTCAGGGGCGACCGGGGAGCTGTTTTTT	CASSYSTSSSGATGELFF
TRBJ2-1	NA	NA	TRBV6-2/TRBV6-3	TGTGCCAGCAGTGGTGGCAGGGGCGTGTACAATGAGCAGTTCTTC	CASSGGRGVYNEQFF
TRBJ2-5	TRBD2	once	TRBV10-3	TGTGCCATCAGCGGACTAGCGCGCCAAGAGACCCAGTACTTC	CAISGLARQETQYF
TRBJ1-2	NA	NA	TRBV5-1	TGCGCCAGCAGCCAAATCGATCGGAGTTTTCACACCTTC	CASSQIDRSFHTF
TRBJ1-5	NA	NA	TRBV29-1	TGCAGCGTTGAAGAGGGGACAAATGTGACGGATAGCAATCAGCCCCAGCATTTT	CSVEEGTNVTDSNQPQHF
TRBJ2-5	NA	NA	TRBV5-1	TGCGCCAGCAGCCAAGGACAGACACAAGAGACCCAGTACTTC	CASSQGQTQETQYF
TRBJ2-3	NA	few	TRBV5-1	TGCGCCAGCAGCTGGACAGAGCTGCGGGATACGCAGTATTTT	CASSWTELRDTQYF
TRBJ2-7	NA	few	TRBV6-5	TGTGCCAGCAGTTACTCTCAACAGGGCTTCTCCTACGAGCAGTACTTC	CASSYSQQGFSYEQYF
TRBJ2-7	NA	few	TRBV27	TGTGCCAGCAGTTCAATTCGTAGCGGTTATTACGAGCAGTACTTC	CASSSIRSGYYEQYF
TRBJ2-2	TRBD1	NA	TRBV24-1	TGTGCCACCAGAGACCCGACAGGGTTGGACGGGGAGCTGTTTTTT	CATRDPTGLDGELFF
TRBJ2-1	TRBD2	NA	TRBV7-2	TGTGCCAGCAGCTTAGAGTCGCCGGGAGGGGTAAATGAGCAGTTCTTC	CASSLESPGGVNEQFF
TRBJ1-6	NA	few	TRBV10-3	TGTGCCATCAGTGGGGACGGTAATTCACCCCTCCACTTT	CAISGDGNSPLHF
TRBJ2-1	NA	NA	TRBV3-1	TGTGCCAGCAGCCTGAGTCAGGCGGCAAATGAGCAGTTCTTC	CASSLSQAANEQFF
TRBJ1-4	NA	few	TRBV6-1	TGTGCCAGCAGTGAAGCTAAGGGGACCCGGGAAAAACTGTTTTTT	CASSEAKGTREKLFF
TRBJ2-7	NA	few	TRBV5-5	TGTGCCAGCAGCCCGGACGGGGGAAGGACTTACGAGCAGTACTTC	CASSPDGGRTYEQYF
TRBJ2-7	TRBD2	NA	TRBV6-5	TGTGCCAGCAGTTACTCAGCCGGGACTAGCTACTCCTACGAGCAGTACTTC	CASSYSAGTSYSYEQYF
TRBJ1-4	NA	NA	TRBV25-1	TGTGCCAGTGTGGGTGAAAAACTGTTTTTT	CASVGEKLFF
TRBJ2-5	TRBD2	few	TRBV6-1	TGTGCCAGCAGTGAGAGGCCTAGCGGTCGGGAACAAGAGACCCAGTACTTC	CASSERPSGREQETQYF
TRBJ2-7	TRBD2	NA	TRBV20-1	TGCAGTGCCCGAGGGGGACTAGCAAAGTCCTACGAGCAGTACTTC	CSARGGLAKSYEQYF
TRBJ2-1	NA	few	TRBV18	TGTGCCAGCTCACCAACGGGGTTCAATGAGCAGTTCTTC	CASSPTGFNEQFF
TRBJ1-2	NA	NA	TRBV9	TGTGCCAGCAGCGTAGATGTAGGGTATGGCTACACCTTC	CASSVDVGYGYTF
TRBJ2-2	NA	few	TRBV6-4	TGTGCCAGCAGTGACAGAAAGAACACCGGGGAGCTGTTTTTT	CASSDRKNTGELFF
TRBJ1-2	NA	NA	TRBV4-3	TGCGCCAGCAGCCAAGATCCTTGGCAGATGTTTGACTATGGCTACACCTTC	CASSQDPWQMFDYGYTF
TRBJ1-3	NA	few	TRBV18	TGTGCCAGCTCACCAGCCGCTGGAAACACCATATATTTT	CASSPAAGNTIYF
TRBJ2-1	NA	NA	TRBV5-1	TGCGCCAGCAGCTTCAACGGGGGTCCGAATGAGCAGTTCTTC	CASSFNGGPNEQFF